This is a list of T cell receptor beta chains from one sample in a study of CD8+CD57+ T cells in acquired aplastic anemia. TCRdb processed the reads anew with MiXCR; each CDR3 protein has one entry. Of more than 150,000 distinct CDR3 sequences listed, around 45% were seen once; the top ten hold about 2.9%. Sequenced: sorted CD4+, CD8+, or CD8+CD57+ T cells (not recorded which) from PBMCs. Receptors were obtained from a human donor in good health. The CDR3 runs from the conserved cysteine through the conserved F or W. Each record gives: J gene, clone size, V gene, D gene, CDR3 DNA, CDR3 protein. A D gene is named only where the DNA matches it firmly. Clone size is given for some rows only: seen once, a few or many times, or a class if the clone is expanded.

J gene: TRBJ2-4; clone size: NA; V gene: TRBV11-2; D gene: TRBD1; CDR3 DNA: TGTGCCACCGCAGGGGGCGCTTCCAAAAACATTCAGTACTTC; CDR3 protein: CATAGGASKNIQYF
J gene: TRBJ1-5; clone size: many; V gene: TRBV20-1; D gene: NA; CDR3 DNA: TGCAGTGCTACCTCCGGGGGACCCAGCAATCAGCCCCAGCATTTT; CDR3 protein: CSATSGGPSNQPQHF
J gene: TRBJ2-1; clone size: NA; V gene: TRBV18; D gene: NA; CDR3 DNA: TGTGCCAGCTCCCTCCACCGGGGCACCCCCGGTAATGAGCAGTTCTTC; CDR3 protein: CASSLHRGTPGNEQFF
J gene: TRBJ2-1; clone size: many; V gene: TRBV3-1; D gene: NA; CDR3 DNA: TGTGCCAGCAGCCGCGGACAACGTTCCGACAATGAGCAGTTCTTC; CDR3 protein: CASSRGQRSDNEQFF
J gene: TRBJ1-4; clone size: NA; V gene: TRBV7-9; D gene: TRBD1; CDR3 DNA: TGTGCCAGCAGTTTGGACAGGAGGAGGGAGGGGGCTAATGAAAAACTGTTTTTT; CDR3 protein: CASSLDRRREGANEKLFF
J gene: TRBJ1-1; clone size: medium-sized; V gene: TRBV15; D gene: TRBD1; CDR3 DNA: TGTGCCACCGGATCCACGCGGACAGGGGGGCGAACTGAAGCTTTCTTT; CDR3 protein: CATGSTRTGGRTEAFF
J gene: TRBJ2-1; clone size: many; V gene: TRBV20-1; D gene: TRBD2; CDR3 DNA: TGCAGTGCCAAGGGACTAGCGGGTGAAGGCGATGAGCAGTTCTTC; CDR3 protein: CSAKGLAGEGDEQFF
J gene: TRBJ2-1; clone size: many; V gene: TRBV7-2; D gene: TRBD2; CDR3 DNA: TGTGCCAGCAAGATGACTAGCGGGAGCTTCAATGAGCAGTTCTTC; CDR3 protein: CASKMTSGSFNEQFF
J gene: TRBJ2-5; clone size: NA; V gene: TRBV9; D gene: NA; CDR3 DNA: TGTGCCAGCAGCGCCGGGACCATACAGGTTGAGACCCAGTACTTC; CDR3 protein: CASSAGTIQVETQYF
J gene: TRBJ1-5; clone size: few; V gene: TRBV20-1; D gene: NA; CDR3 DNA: TGCAGTGCTAGTTCCCAGGGTACAGGCAATCAGCCCCAGCATTTT; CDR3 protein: CSASSQGTGNQPQHF
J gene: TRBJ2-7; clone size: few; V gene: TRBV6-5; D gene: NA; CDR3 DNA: TGTGCCAGCAGTTACGGGGGGGCCTCCTACGAGCAGTACTTC; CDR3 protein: CASSYGGASYEQYF
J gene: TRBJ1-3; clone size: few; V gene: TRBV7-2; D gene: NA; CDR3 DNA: TGTGCCAGCCTTCTAGCCTCTGGAAACACCATATATTTT; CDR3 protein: CASLLASGNTIYF
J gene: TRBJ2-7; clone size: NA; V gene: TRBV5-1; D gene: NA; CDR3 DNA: TGCGCCAGCAGCTTGGGTGAGGCCGAGCAGTACTTC; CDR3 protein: CASSLGEAEQYF
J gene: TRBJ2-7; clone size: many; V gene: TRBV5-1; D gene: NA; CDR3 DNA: TGCGCCAGCAGCTTCGGAGGCAGTTACGAGCAGTACTTC; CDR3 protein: CASSFGGSYEQYF
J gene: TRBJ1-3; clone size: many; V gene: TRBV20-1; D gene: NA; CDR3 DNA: TGCAGTGCTAGAGATACAGTCAGGGCTGGAAACACCATATATTTT; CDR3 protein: CSARDTVRAGNTIYF
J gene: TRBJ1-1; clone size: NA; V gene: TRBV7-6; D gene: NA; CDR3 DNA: TGTGCCAGCAGCCTGACAGGTGAAGCTTTCTTT; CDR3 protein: CASSLTGEAFF
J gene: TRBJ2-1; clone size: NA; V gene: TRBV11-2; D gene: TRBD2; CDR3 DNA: TGTGCCAGCAGTTATGGACTAGCGGGAGTACCTGCCGACAATGAGCAGTTCTTC; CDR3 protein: CASSYGLAGVPADNEQFF
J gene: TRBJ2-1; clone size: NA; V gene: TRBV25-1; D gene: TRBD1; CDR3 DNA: TGTGCCAGCAGCCGACGACAGGGGAGATACAATGAGCAGTTCTTC; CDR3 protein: CASSRRQGRYNEQFF
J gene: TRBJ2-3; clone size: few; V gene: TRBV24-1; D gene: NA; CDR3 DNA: TGTGCCACCAGTGATCAACAGGGATCGAGCACAGATACGCAGTATTTT; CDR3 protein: CATSDQQGSSTDTQYF
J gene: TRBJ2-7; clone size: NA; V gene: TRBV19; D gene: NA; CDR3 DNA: TGTGCCAGTAGTATCCGGGACACCTACGAGCAGTACTTC; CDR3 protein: CASSIRDTYEQYF